Reported below is one T cell receptor (beta chain). It lacks a known antigen. Base qualities are missing; no much larger clone stands one base away. The record originates from a study of T cell changes during pregnancy in multiple sclerosis (dated by TCRdb to the late 2010s). Regarding the research as a whole: The study looked at changes in the T cell repertoire across pregnancy in women with multiple sclerosis.

Its CDR3 holds 15 amino acids, cysteine through phenylalanine. Here the CDR3 DNA is all that survives: 45 bases in frame from base 1. CDR1 MNHEY and CDR2 SMNVEV were looked up in the germline V gene (reference sequence). V and J lose 8 bases and 3 bases, and a span of 18 bases separates them. The method behind the library was the immunoSEQ multiplex PCR assay. TCRdb obtained this table from immuneACCESS and retained in-frame rearrangements with V and J assigned. These tables miss some clones; where compared with another copy, unresolved V genes account for less than half of the shortfall, and the remainder is unexplained. This sample is represented by some 51,000 clones; about 94% of them were singletons. About 4.7% of the sample is held by the ten biggest clonotypes.

The source material was CD8+ T cells from peripheral blood mononuclear cells, sampled in the first trimester of pregnancy. The chain is encoded by TRBV27 joined to TRBJ2-3; TRBD2 is possibly the D segment (7 matching bases). This TCR was recovered from a female donor with multiple sclerosis, enrolled in a pregnancy study. Here is the DNA: TGTGCCAGCTACGAGGGGGGGCCCTCTACAGATACGCAGTATTTT. This translates into CASYEGGPSTDTQYF.